This TCR beta chain was identified during a study of shared clonotypes between healthy human individuals. CDR1 KGHSH and CDR2 LQKENI come from the germline V gene. Germline trimming cut 4 bases from V and 6 bases from J; bases unmatched to any gene: 12. The CDR3 spans 15 residues. It was about 210 ng DNA, 28,000 or so T cell genomes, that sorted-subset replicate PCRs used. Per the authors' pipeline: Quality scores were absent from the junction-only immunoSEQ sequences, so filtering differed. Profiling relied on immunoSEQ multiplex PCR, and the TCRdb table lists in-frame clones only, not all of them. V, J and clone size were drawn from that table, and D and trimming were deduced from the DNA. The data hold 2.5 million or so clones, with around 90% observed a single time.

V gene TRBV18 combines with J gene TRBJ2-7, with 7 bases lining up with TRBD1. Material for sequencing was naive CD4+ T cells sorted from blood. The subset denotes: CD45RA+ positively selected. The source is a man aged 18 to 29 in good health. For the CDR3, the DNA is TGTGCCAGCTCACAACGGGACAGCTTCGCGTCCGAGCAGTACTTC. Translating it yields CASSQRDSFASEQYF.